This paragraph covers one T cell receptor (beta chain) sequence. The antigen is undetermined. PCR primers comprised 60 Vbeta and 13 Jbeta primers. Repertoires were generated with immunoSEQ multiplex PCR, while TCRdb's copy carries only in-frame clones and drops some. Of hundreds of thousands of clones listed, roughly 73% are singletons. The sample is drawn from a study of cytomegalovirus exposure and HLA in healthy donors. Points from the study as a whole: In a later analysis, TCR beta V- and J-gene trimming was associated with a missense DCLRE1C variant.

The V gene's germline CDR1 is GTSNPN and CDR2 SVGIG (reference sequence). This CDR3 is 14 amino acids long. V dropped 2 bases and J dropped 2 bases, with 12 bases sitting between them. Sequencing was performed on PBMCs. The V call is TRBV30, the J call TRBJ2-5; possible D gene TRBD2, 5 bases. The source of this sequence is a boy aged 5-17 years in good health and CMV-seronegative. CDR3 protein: CAWSPSGAQETQYF. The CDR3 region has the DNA TGTGCCTGGAGTCCGAGCGGAGCACAAGAGACCCAGTACTTC.